Below are 29 T cell receptor beta chains sequenced from a single sample in a study of identical twins. TCRdb reanalysed the 5' RACE reads using MiXCR and keeps one entry per CDR3 protein. The sample shows over 500,000 distinct CDR3 sequences, approximately 22% of them seen only once. The sample also formed part of further work on T cells expressing NK-cell markers.

The source material was CD4+ T cells sorted from blood. All receptors derive from a woman aged 18-29 years in good health.

This clonotype was seen a few times. The CDR3 sequence is CSARDSSTDTQYF. CDR3 nucleotides: TGCAGTGCTAGGGACAGCAGCACAGATACGCAGTATTTT. The V gene is TRBV20-1, the J gene TRBJ2-3; D is perhaps TRBD1 (6 bases). Trimming removed 3 bases from V and 0 bases from J, with 7 bases in between. Germline CDR1 is DFQATT and CDR2 is SNEGSKA (reference sequence). The CDR3 is made up of 13 amino acids.

This clonotype was seen repeatedly, ten times or more. The chain uses TRBV29-1 and TRBJ1-1, with 7 bases aligning to TRBD1. This CDR3 region has 12 residues. Germline-derived CDR1 and CDR2 are SQVTM and ANQGSEA. J was trimmed by 1 base and V by 7 bases; bases with no gene match: 3. The CDR3 protein is CSATGANTEAFF. The CDR3 DNA reads as TGCAGCGCTACAGGGGCGAACACTGAAGCTTTCTTT.

The table lists this clonotype with a few counts. The chain uses TRBV29-1 and TRBJ1-3; the D is unclear. The CDR3 runs to 12 residues. V was trimmed by 7 bases and J by 0 bases, leaving 7 bases between them. Germline V CDR1 and CDR2: SQVTM, ANQGSEA. The CDR3 DNA reads TGCAGCGCGGGCCACTCTGGAAACACCATATATTTT. This codes for CSAGHSGNTIYF.

In its sample, this clonotype was seen a few times. The rearrangement links TRBV7-9 to TRBJ2-1; D might be TRBD2 (5 bases). This CDR3 is built from 14 residues. The germline V and J ends were trimmed by 1 base and 7 bases, with 11 bases remaining between them. Germline V CDR1 and CDR2: SEHNR, FQNEAQ (reference sequence). CDR3 nucleotide sequence: TGTGCCAGCAGCTTAGATTGGAGAGGGAATGAGCAGTTCTTC. Amino acids: CASSLDWRGNEQFF.

As for this clonotype: At one end, the junction sequence differs from germline, possibly due to a read error. The rearrangement joins TRBV3-1 to TRBJ2-3, with D possibly being TRBD1 (5 bases). CDR3 size: 15 residues. The germline V gene encodes CDR1 LGHDT and CDR2 YNNKEL (reference sequence). The CDR3 sequence: CASSKEGVGTDTQYF. The CDR3 DNA follows: TGTGCCAGCAGCAAAGAAGGGGTCGGCACAGATACGCAGTATTTT.

This chain joins TRBV11-2 and TRBJ2-3; TRBD1 matches 7 bases. CDR1 SGHAT and CDR2 FQNNGV come from the germline V gene. Trimming removed 5 bases from V and 0 bases from J; junction bases left unmatched: 5. The CDR3 loop spans 15 amino acids. CDR3 DNA sequence: TGTGCCAGCAGCCTTCAACAGGGGAGCACAGATACGCAGTATTTT. It encodes CASSLQQGSTDTQYF.

The chain is built from TRBV20-1 and TRBJ2-3; 7 bases are shared with TRBD2. The germline V gene has CDR1 DFQATT and CDR2 SNEGSKA (reference sequence). CDR3 length: 15 amino acids. V lost 2 bases to trimming and J lost 1 base; unmatched junction nucleotides: 6. CDR3 bases: TGCAGTGCTAGACCGTGGAGCGGGGGCACAGATACGCAGTATTTT. Its protein is CSARPWSGGTDTQYF.

V gene TRBV20-1 combines with J gene TRBJ2-1, with D unclear. CDR1 is DFQATT and CDR2 is SNEGSKA in the germline V gene (reference sequence). V lost 8 bases, J lost 8 bases, and 16 bases lay in between. The CDR3 runs to 12 residues. In nucleotides, the CDR3 is TGCAGTCCGACTCTTCGGGCGGATGAGCAGTTCTTC. This translates into CSPTLRADEQFF.

The rearrangement links TRBV30 to TRBJ1-5; no reliable D call. The germline CDR1 and CDR2 sequences are GTSNPN and SVGIG (reference sequence). CDR3 length: 14 amino acids. The V gene lost 0 bases and the J gene lost 4 bases, with 10 bases spanning the gap. CDR3 in amino acids: CAWSVSWGNQPQHF. CDR3 nucleotide sequence: TGTGCCTGGAGTGTATCGTGGGGAAATCAGCCCCAGCATTTT.

The chain carries TRBV2 and TRBJ2-7, with 13 bases aligning to TRBD2. CDR3 length: 18 residues. Germline CDR1 and CDR2: SNHLY and FYNNEI. CDR3 sequence: CTCRSFPRLAGGAYEQYF. The CDR3 region has the DNA TGTACCTGCCGCTCCTTTCCTCGACTAGCGGGAGGTGCCTACGAGCAGTACTTC. Full variable domain (missing parts from reference TRBV2 and TRBJ2-7): EPEVTQTPSHQVTQMGQEVILRCVPISNHLYFYWYRQILGQKVEFLVSFYNNEISEKSEIFDDQFSVERPDGSNFTLKIRSTKLEDSAMYFCTCRSFPRLAGGAYEQYFGPGTRLTVT.

The chain carries TRBV4-3 and TRBJ2-1, with D unresolved. From germline, CDR1 is LGHNA and CDR2 YSLEER. V shed 1 base and J shed 10 bases, with 11 bases lying between them. The CDR3 loop spans 13 amino acids. In DNA, the CDR3 is TGCGCCAGCAGCCAAGCCCAGGTGACGGAGCAGTTCTTC. Amino acid sequence: CASSQAQVTEQFF.

The genes are TRBV12-3 or TRBV12-4 and TRBJ2-3, with D uncertain. The CDR3 length is 12 residues. V was clipped by 8 bases and J by 6 bases, with 12 bases between them. CDR3 nucleotides: TGTGCCAGCTCCTTCCATATGGATACGCAGTATTTT. This sequence encodes CASSFHMDTQYF.

The chain carries TRBV7-9 and TRBJ2-3; possibly TRBD1 for D (6 bases). The CDR3 is made up of 14 amino acids. The V gene lost 1 base and the J gene lost 2 bases, with 7 bases spanning the gap. Germline assignment: CDR1 SEHNR and CDR2 FQNEAQ (reference sequence). For the CDR3, the DNA is TGTGCCAGCAGCTTAGGGACAGCCACAGATACGCAGTATTTT. It is translated as CASSLGTATDTQYF.

V is TRBV6-1 and J is TRBJ2-2; 9 nucleotides align to TRBD2. The germline gives CDR1 MNHNS, CDR2 SASEGT. Unmatched junction bases numbered 10, after V lost 5 bases and J lost 3 bases. This CDR3 contains 17 residues. The DNA for the CDR3 is TGTGCCAGCAGTCGCCCAGCTCGCGGGAGGGACACCGGGGAGCTGTTTTTT. Protein product: CASSRPARGRDTGELFF.

This chain connects TRBV4-1 to TRBJ1-5; weak D call: TRBD1 (6 bases). In germline, CDR1 is MGHRA, CDR2 YSYEKL. V was cut by 4 bases and J by 2 bases, with 12 bases left in between. This CDR3 region has 15 residues. The CDR3: CASSPTGKGNQPQHF. The CDR3 DNA reads as TGCGCCAGCAGCCCAACAGGGAAGGGCAATCAGCCCCAGCATTTT.

This clonotype was found many times. The rearrangement links TRBV10-3 to TRBJ2-7, with D possibly being TRBD2 (6 bases). Trimming removed 0 bases from V and 5 bases from J, with 17 bases in between. Looked up from germline, CDR1 is ENHRY and CDR2 is SYGVKD. The length of the CDR3 is 16 residues. CDR3 region: CAISESVAEPGDEQYF. The DNA of the CDR3 is TGTGCCATCAGTGAGTCTGTAGCGGAGCCAGGCGACGAGCAGTACTTC.

The chain uses TRBV7-2 and TRBJ2-2; D uncertain. The CDR3 extends over 14 amino acids. Trimming took off 2 bases at V and 2 bases at J, with 6 bases between the two ends. From germline, CDR1 is SGHTA and CDR2 FQGNSA. CDR3 in amino acids: CASSLRLNTGELFF. CDR3 DNA sequence: TGTGCCAGCAGCTTACGACTCAACACCGGGGAGCTGTTTTTT.

The chain couples TRBV9 to TRBJ1-1, with a weak D call TRBD1 (5 bases). CDR1 is SGDLS, CDR2 YYNGEE, per germline. This CDR3 region has 14 residues. V was cut by 0 bases and J by 4 bases, with 10 bases left in between. This CDR3 reads CASSVVAGTTEAFF. CDR3 bases: TGTGCCAGCAGCGTAGTTGCCGGGACCACTGAAGCTTTCTTT.

V usage is TRBV12-3 or TRBV12-4 and J usage is TRBJ2-7; unclear D gene. The CDR3 loop spans 13 amino acids. Trimming stripped 2 bases from V and 3 bases from J, with 8 bases between. The CDR3 is CASSLRVYYEQYF. The DNA of the CDR3 is TGTGCCAGCAGTTTAAGGGTTTACTACGAGCAGTACTTC.

J is TRBJ1-2 and V is TRBV18, with TRBD1 matching 9 bases. The CDR3 covers 13 residues. The junction had 1 base not matched to a gene; V was cut back by 2 bases and J by 6 bases. Germline assignment: CDR1 KGHSH and CDR2 LQKENI. The CDR3 DNA reads TGTGCCAGCTCACCAAACAGGGGGCATGGCTACACCTTC. Its translation: CASSPNRGHGYTF.

This clonotype was recorded once. The J gene is TRBJ2-3, the V gene TRBV20-1; D remains ambiguous. The V gene lost 0 bases and the J gene lost 0 bases, with 7 bases spanning the gap. Per germline, CDR1 DFQATT and CDR2 SNEGSKA (reference sequence). CDR3 length: 14 residues. CDR3 coding DNA: TGCAGTGCTAGAGATTTCCCTAGCACAGATACGCAGTATTTT. Residues: CSARDFPSTDTQYF.

The CDR3 here is CASSYVQGDQPQHF. As DNA, the CDR3 is TGTGCCAGCAGTTACGTGCAGGGCGATCAGCCCCAGCATTTT. V usage is TRBV6-2 or TRBV6-3 and J usage is TRBJ1-5; perhaps TRBD1 as D (5 bases). The V gene's germline CDR1 is MNHEY and CDR2 SVGEGT. Trimming removed 2 bases at V and 5 bases at J, with 10 bases between. The CDR3 spans 14 residues.

This clonotype came up a few times. This chain connects TRBV3-1 to TRBJ1-4; 10 positions agree with TRBD1. CDR3 length: 12 amino acids. Unmatched junction bases numbered 3, after V lost 3 bases and J lost 14 bases. Germline lookup yields CDR1 LGHDT and CDR2 YNNKEL (reference sequence). The CDR3 coding sequence is TGTGCCAGCAGCCAGGGGGACAGGGGCCTGTTTTTT. Translated: CASSQGDRGLFF.

The V and J genes are TRBV5-1 and TRBJ2-3; no reliable D call. This CDR3 contains 15 residues. The V end was cut by 2 bases, the J end by 2 bases, with 12 bases between. The germline V gene encodes CDR1 SGHRS and CDR2 YFSETQ. CDR3 in amino acids: CASSLPGAVTDTQYF. CDR3 DNA sequence: TGCGCCAGCAGCTTACCAGGAGCCGTCACAGATACGCAGTATTTT.

To note about this clonotype: The conserved phenylalanine or tryptophan is not found at the CDR3 terminus, so this likely reflects a read error. The chain links TRBV12-3 or TRBV12-4 to TRBJ2-7; a weak D match, TRBD2 (5 bases). CDR3 size: 13 residues. CDR3 residues: CASSLARNYEQYS. The CDR3 nucleotides are TGTGCCAGCAGTCTAGCACGTAACTACGAGCAGTACTCC.

This chain connects TRBV3-1 to TRBJ2-3; 7 nucleotides line up with TRBD2. J gave up 3 bases and V 1 base, and 4 bases lay outside the gene matches. The CDR3 spans 15 residues. CDR1 and CDR2 (germline): LGHDT, YNNKEL (reference sequence). The CDR3 coding sequence is TGTGCCAGCAGCCAAGGAGGGAGGGAAACAGATACGCAGTATTTT. Translation gives CASSQGGRETDTQYF.

The chain recombines TRBV5-1 with TRBJ2-7, with 8 bases that match TRBD1. The CDR3 sequence is 16 residues long. Germline CDR1 is SGHRS and CDR2 is YFSETQ. The V segment lost 7 bases and the J segment 1 base; nucleotides outside the gene matches: 13. The CDR3 DNA reads TGCGCCAGCCGCCGTTTCGGGACAGGTTCATCCTACGAGCAGTACTTC. Translating it yields CASRRFGTGSSYEQYF. The entire variable domain, with the rest obtained from reference TRBV5-1 and TRBJ2-7, is as follows: KAGVTQTPRYLIKTRGQQVTLSCSPISGHRSVSWYQQTPGQGLQFLFEYFSETQRNKGNFPGRFSGRQFSNSRSEMNVSTLELGDSALYLCASRRFGTGSSYEQYFGPGTRLTVT.

V and J are TRBV9 and TRBJ1-3; 7 bases match TRBD1. With V trimmed by 0 bases and J by 10 bases, 1 base remained unmatched. The germline gives CDR1 SGDLS, CDR2 YYNGEE. The CDR3 runs 12 residues. The CDR3: CASSVDRGTIYF. CDR3 nucleotides: TGTGCCAGCAGCGTAGACAGGGGAACCATATATTTT.

V usage is TRBV12-3 or TRBV12-4 and J usage is TRBJ1-3, with D unclear. The CDR3 extends over 14 amino acids. Trimming removed 5 bases at V and 4 bases at J, with 12 bases between. The CDR3 sequence is CASSLAGLGNTIYF. The CDR3, as DNA: TGTGCCAGCAGTCTGGCGGGGTTGGGAAACACCATATATTTT.